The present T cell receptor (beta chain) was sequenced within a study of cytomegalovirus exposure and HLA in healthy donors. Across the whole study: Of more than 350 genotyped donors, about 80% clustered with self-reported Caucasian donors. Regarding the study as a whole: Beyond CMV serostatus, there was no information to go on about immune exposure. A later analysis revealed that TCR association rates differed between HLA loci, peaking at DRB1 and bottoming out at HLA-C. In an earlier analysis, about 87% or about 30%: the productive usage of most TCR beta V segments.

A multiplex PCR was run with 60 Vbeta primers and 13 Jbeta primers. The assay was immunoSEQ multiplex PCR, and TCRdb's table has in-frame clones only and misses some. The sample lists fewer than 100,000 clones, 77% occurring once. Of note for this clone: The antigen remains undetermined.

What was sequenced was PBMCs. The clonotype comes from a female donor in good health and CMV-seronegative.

The CDR3 here is CASSFGRGPYNEQFF. The CDR3 region has the DNA TGCGCCAGCAGCTTTGGAAGGGGTCCCTACAATGAGCAGTTCTTC. The chain employs TRBV5-1 and TRBJ2-1; D is possibly TRBD1 (5 bases). CDR3 length: 15 residues. From germline, CDR1 is SGHRS and CDR2 YFSETQ. V dropped 2 bases and J dropped 2 bases, with 11 bases sitting between them.